These 2 T cell receptor beta chains came from one sample sequenced in a study of cytomegalovirus exposure and HLA in healthy donors. Primers: 60 Vbeta forward and 13 Jbeta reverse. Sequencing used immunoSEQ multiplex PCR; TCRdb keeps in-frame clones, though not all of them. Among under 250,000 clones listed, roughly 82% were seen once. Sequenced material: PBMCs. These receptors originate from a middle-aged man in good health and CMV-seropositive.

J is TRBJ2-2 and V is TRBV7-9; possible D gene TRBD2, 5 bases. The V gene lost 2 bases and the J gene lost 4 bases, with 20 bases spanning the gap. The CDR3 has 18 amino acids. From germline, CDR1 is SEHNR and CDR2 FQNEAQ (reference sequence). The CDR3 protein is CASSLTPGPSRGTGELFF. CDR3 DNA sequence: TGTGCCAGCAGCTTAACACCGGGTCCTTCTCGGGGCACCGGGGAGCTGTTTTTT. Filled out from reference TRBV7-9 and TRBJ2-2, the complete variable domain reads DTGVSQNPRHKITKRGQNVTFRCDPISEHNRLYWYRQTLGQGPEFLTYFQNEAQLEKSRLLSDRFSAERPKGSFSTLEIQRTEQGDSAMYLCASSLTPGPSRGTGELFFGEGSRLTVL.

The V gene is TRBV11-2, the J gene TRBJ1-4; no firm D call. V was clipped by 5 bases and J by 0 bases, with 13 bases between them. CDR3 length: 16 amino acids. CDR1 and CDR2 (germline): SGHAT, FQNNGV. CDR3 protein: CASSPGDLATNEKLFF. In DNA form, the CDR3 reads TGTGCCAGCAGCCCTGGAGACCTTGCAACTAATGAAAAACTGTTTTTT.